Sequencing of this TCR beta chain was carried out in a study of T cell repertoires in cytomegalovirus infection (dated by TCRdb to the late 2010s). As for the study more broadly: Donor HLA type was relevant to the analysis, as public TCR beta signatures indicated carriage of CMV infection together with the matching HLA type. What the authors observed across the whole study: Carriers of CMV infection plus the relevant HLA type were discriminated by the cumulative frequency of public TCR beta family members in the study cohort and in an independent roughly 370-donor cohort. The ex vivo response was dominated by HLA-C-restricted CMV-specific TCR beta clonotypes, which also provided the single most frequent clonotype in two of eight donors.

There are many counts of this clonotype. Its antigen has not been determined. Base qualities are not at hand, and no much larger clone is one base apart. CDR1 and CDR2, looked up from the germline V gene (reference sequence), are SEHNR and FQNEAQ. CDR3 length: 17 amino acids, cysteine to phenylalanine. This entry keeps only the CDR3 DNA: 51 bases, framed from base 1. Trimmed from V: 1 base; trimmed from J: 0 bases; junction bases lacking a gene match: 8. Sequenced using an Illumina HiSeq 1500. Clones were called with MiXCR by TCRdb after fastp trimmed the public reads at Q25, and only in-frame beta chains were retained. Rows matching on CDR3 protein sequence are summarized as one entry with the most common DNA and genes. The sample table contains hundreds of thousands of distinct CDR3 sequences; only one count was recorded for approximately 11% of them. The ten most abundant clones make up about 9.4% of the sample.

This clonotype was obtained from a human donor in good health (CMV status not recorded). Some clones in this sample may be carry-over from other donors' samples. The material sequenced was PBMCs. The chain is made from TRBV7-9 and TRBJ1-1, and 7 bases in between align with TRBD1. CDR3 protein: CASSLDNRGVMNTEAFF. The sequenced DNA: TGTGCCAGCAGCTTAGACAACAGGGGTGTAATGAACACTGAAGCTTTCTTT.